Sequencing of this T cell receptor beta chain was carried out in a study of human T cells and chemical hapten exposure. Documented time point: patch test 3, about 24 weeks after DPC sensitization. Treatment: therapeutic diphenylcyclopropenone sensitization with weekly scalp DPC. Notes on this clonotype: Its target is unknown.

Library preparation tagged each individual cDNA molecule with a unique molecular identifier. TCRdb processed the RACE reads anew with MiXCR; each CDR3 protein has one entry. This table has about 160,000 distinct CDR3 sequences, about a quarter appearing once. Study-level points and caveats: In the PT1 data, expanded TCR counts showed a positive correlation with patch test score. It was expanded TCRs that formed significantly more large CDR3 similarity clusters than controls did.

V lost 3 bases and J 6 bases, leaving 15 bases between the germline ends. The CDR3 consists of 14 residues. Germline V gene data show CDR1 as SGDLS and CDR2 as YYNGEE. The TCR was taken from a woman between 18 and 29 years old with alopecia areata. Some clones in this sample may be carry-over from other donors' samples. This sequence joins TRBV9 and TRBJ1-1; possible D gene TRBD1, 5 bases. Source: whole blood, taken in connection with sensitization to the hapten diphenylcyclopropenone (DPC). The chain's CDR3 is CASSGNRDSAEAFF. As DNA, the CDR3 is TGTGCCAGCAGCGGGAACCGGGACTCTGCTGAAGCTTTCTTT.